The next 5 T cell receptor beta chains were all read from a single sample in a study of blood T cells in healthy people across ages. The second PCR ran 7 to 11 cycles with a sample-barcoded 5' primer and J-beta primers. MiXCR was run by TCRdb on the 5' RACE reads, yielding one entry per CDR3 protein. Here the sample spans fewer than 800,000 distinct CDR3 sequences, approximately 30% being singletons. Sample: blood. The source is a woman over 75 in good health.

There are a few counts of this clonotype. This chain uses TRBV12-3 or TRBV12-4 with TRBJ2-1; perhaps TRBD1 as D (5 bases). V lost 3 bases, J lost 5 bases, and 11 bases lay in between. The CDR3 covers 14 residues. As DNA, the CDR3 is TGTGCCAGCAGTTTCGGTCAGGGTCACAATGAGCAGTTCTTC. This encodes CASSFGQGHNEQFF.

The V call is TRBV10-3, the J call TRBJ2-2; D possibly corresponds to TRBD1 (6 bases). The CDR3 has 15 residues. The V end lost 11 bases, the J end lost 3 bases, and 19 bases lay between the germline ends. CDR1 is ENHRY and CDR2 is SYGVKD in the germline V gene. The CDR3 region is CAAETGPGDTGELFF. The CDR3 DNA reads TGTGCCGCCGAGACCGGACCAGGGGACACCGGGGAGCTGTTTTTT.

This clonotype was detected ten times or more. CDR3 nucleotide sequence: TGTGCCAGCAGTCAGGGACAGGGGGCGTATGGCTACACCTTC. Translated: CASSQGQGAYGYTF. V usage is TRBV27 and J usage is TRBJ1-2, with 12 bases lining up with TRBD1. V lost 5 bases and J lost 5; bases outside the gene matches: 3. The CDR3 is made up of 14 amino acids. Germline V gene lookup returns CDR1 MNHEY and CDR2 SMNVEV (reference sequence).

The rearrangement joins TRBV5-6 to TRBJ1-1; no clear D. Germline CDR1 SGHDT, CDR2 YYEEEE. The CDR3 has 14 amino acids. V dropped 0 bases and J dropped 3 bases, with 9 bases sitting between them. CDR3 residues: CASSLGSRDTEAFF. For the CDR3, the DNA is TGTGCCAGCAGCTTGGGGTCTCGCGACACTGAAGCTTTCTTT.

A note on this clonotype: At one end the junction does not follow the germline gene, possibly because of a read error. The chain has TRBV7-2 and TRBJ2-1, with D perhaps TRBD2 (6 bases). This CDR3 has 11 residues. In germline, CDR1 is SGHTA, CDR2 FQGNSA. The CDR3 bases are TGTGCCAGCAGTTTAGGGACTTTCCAGTTCTTC. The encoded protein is CASSLGTFQFF.